This entry lists 21 T cell receptor beta chains sequenced from one sample in a study of CD8 T cells in ankylosing spondylitis (dated by TCRdb to 2015 to 2018). Library preparation was by 5' RACE. Data came from an Illumina HiSeq 2500. TCRdb reanalyzed the raw reads on its own, using fastp at Q25 for trimming and MiXCR for clone calling, and kept in-frame beta chains. One record per CDR3 amino acid sequence lists the most common genes and DNA. For this sample there are roughly 180,000 distinct CDR3 sequences; 10% to 15% appear just once. 11% of the sample is in the top ten clones. The material sequenced was blood, either unsorted or a sorted T cell fraction (not recorded which). The source is a female donor with ankylosing spondylitis or in good health (not recorded which).

The CDR3 sequence: CASSFGVLASDTQYF. The CDR3 nucleotides are TGCGCCAGCAGCTTTGGGGTCCTGGCTTCAGATACGCAGTATTTT. The J gene is TRBJ2-3, the V gene TRBV5-1; unclear D gene. This CDR3 region has 15 residues. Germline V CDR1 and CDR2: SGHRS, YFSETQ. V gave up 2 bases and J gave up 4 bases, with 14 bases separating them.

This clonotype was observed a few times. This chain links TRBV15 with TRBJ2-7, with D perhaps matching TRBD1 (6 bases). The length of the CDR3 is 15 residues. The ends were cut back, 0 bases at V and 1 base at J, with 10 bases in the middle. Germline V CDR1 and CDR2: LNHNV, YYDKDF (reference sequence). The CDR3 is CATSRDLTGSYEQYF. CDR3 DNA: TGTGCCACCAGCAGAGACTTGACAGGTTCCTACGAGCAGTACTTC.

The chain joins TRBV27 to TRBJ1-1; TRBD1 might be the D (5 bases). Trimming removed 6 bases from V and 3 bases from J, with 11 bases in between. In germline, CDR1 is MNHEY, CDR2 SMNVEV (reference sequence). CDR3 length: 13 amino acids. The CDR3 loop is CASRDLGDTEAFF. As DNA, the CDR3 is TGTGCCAGCAGAGACTTGGGGGACACTGAAGCTTTCTTT.

This clonotype has at least ten counts. This CDR3 is CASSLSFGTPTDTQYF. The CDR3, as DNA: TGTGCCAGCAGCTTAAGCTTCGGCACCCCGACAGATACGCAGTATTTT. The J gene is TRBJ2-3, the V gene TRBV11-2; D not resolved. The CDR3 covers 16 residues. Trimming took 2 bases from V and 3 from J, leaving 15 bases between them. The V gene's germline CDR1 is SGHAT and CDR2 FQNNGV.

This clonotype was seen only a few times. The rearrangement links TRBV19 to TRBJ2-7; D might be TRBD2 (6 bases). CDR3 length: 12 amino acids. Trimming removed 3 bases at V and 4 bases at J, with 7 bases between. Germline V gives CDR1 LNHDA, CDR2 SQIVND (reference sequence). The CDR3 reads CASSMGGYEQYF. The CDR3 DNA follows: TGTGCCAGTAGTATGGGAGGTTACGAGCAGTACTTC.

V gene TRBV20-1 combines with J gene TRBJ2-5; 10 bases fit TRBD1. V lost 0 bases and J lost 0; bases outside the gene matches: 4. The CDR3 contains 16 residues. Germline V gene data show CDR1 as DFQATT and CDR2 as SNEGSKA (reference sequence). The CDR3 region has the DNA TGCAGTGCTAGAGATCTTGGGACAGGGGACCAAGAGACCCAGTACTTC. Its protein product is CSARDLGTGDQETQYF.

This clonotype was observed many times. This chain links TRBV5-1 with TRBJ1-1; D possibly corresponds to TRBD1 (6 bases). The germline V gene encodes CDR1 SGHRS and CDR2 YFSETQ. The CDR3 loop spans 15 amino acids. Trimming shortened V by 4 bases and J by 3 bases, and 16 bases separated the two germline ends. CDR3 residues: CASSTQGRVHTEAFF. The CDR3 DNA reads TGCGCCAGCAGCACACAGGGCCGAGTGCACACTGAAGCTTTCTTT. Variable domain in full (rest from reference TRBV5-1 and TRBJ1-1): KAGVTQTPRYLIKTRGQQVTLSCSPISGHRSVSWYQQTPGQGLQFLFEYFSETQRNKGNFPGRFSGRQFSNSRSEMNVSTLELGDSALYLCASSTQGRVHTEAFFGQGTRLTVV.

This sequence joins TRBV4-3 and TRBJ1-6, with D tentatively TRBD1 (5 bases). The V gene lost 4 bases and the J gene lost 12 bases, with 13 bases spanning the gap. Per germline, CDR1 LGHNA and CDR2 YSLEER. This CDR3 region has 13 residues. CDR3 protein: CASSLGTSRPLHF. CDR3 DNA sequence: TGCGCCAGCAGCCTTGGGACCTCGAGACCCCTCCACTTT.

This chain uses TRBV5-1 with TRBJ2-3, with D tentatively TRBD1 or TRBD2 (5 bases each). CDR1 and CDR2 from the germline V gene are SGHRS and YFSETQ. This CDR3 spans 17 amino acids. V dropped 4 bases and J dropped 1 base, with 19 bases sitting between them. The CDR3 spells CASSTGLAQRRTDTQYF. The CDR3 DNA reads as TGCGCCAGCAGCACAGGACTGGCCCAGCGTCGCACAGATACGCAGTATTTT. Filled out from reference TRBV5-1 and TRBJ2-3, the complete variable domain reads KAGVTQTPRYLIKTRGQQVTLSCSPISGHRSVSWYQQTPGQGLQFLFEYFSETQRNKGNFPGRFSGRQFSNSRSEMNVSTLELGDSALYLCASSTGLAQRRTDTQYFGPGTRLTVL.

This sequence joins TRBV4-1 and TRBJ2-7; 9 bases are shared with TRBD1. This CDR3 is built from 14 residues. V shed 3 bases and J 3 bases; nucleotides not matched to a gene: 3. The germline gives CDR1 MGHRA, CDR2 YSYEKL. CDR3 protein: CASSQAGQGYEQYF. CDR3 nucleotide sequence: TGCGCCAGCAGCCAGGCGGGACAGGGCTACGAGCAGTACTTC.

Only a few counts were recorded for this clonotype. Germline is not matched at one junction end, which may reflect a read error. The V gene is TRBV7-7, the J gene TRBJ1-1; a weak D match, TRBD1 (6 bases). Germline V gene data show CDR1 as SSHAT and CDR2 as FNYEAQ (reference sequence). CDR3 length equals 16 residues. For the CDR3, the DNA is TGTGCTAGCAGCCCTTTCGGGGGCCAGCTTGACACTGAAGCTTTCTTT. Translation: CASSPFGGQLDTEAFF.

This clonotype has ten or more counts. This chain connects TRBV20-1 to TRBJ1-2; D is undetermined. V shed 6 bases and J shed 8 bases, with 19 bases lying between them. Germline values: CDR1 DFQATT, CDR2 SNEGSKA (reference sequence). The CDR3 loop spans 13 amino acids. CDR3 DNA sequence: TGCAGTGCAGAGGGCAGCCTGGGTGGCGGCTACACCTTC. It yields the protein CSAEGSLGGGYTF.

The CDR3 nucleotides are TGTGCCAGCAGCTCTGAGGGGCAGTACTACGAGCAGTACTTC. Translation gives CASSSEGQYYEQYF. The chain has TRBV7-6 and TRBJ2-7, with D perhaps given as TRBD1 or TRBD2 (5 bases each). Germline V gene sequence: CDR1 SGHVS, CDR2 FNYEAQ. The CDR3 contains 14 residues. V lost 4 bases and J lost 3, with 13 bases in between. The whole variable domain, remainder taken from reference TRBV7-6 and TRBJ2-7, is GAGVSQSPRYKVTKRGQDVALRCDPISGHVSLYWYRQALGQGPEFLTYFNYEAQQDKSGLPNDRFSAERPEGSISTLTIQRTEQRDSAMYRCASSSEGQYYEQYFGPGTRLTVT.

To note about this clonotype: A much larger clonotype is one base distant, so this may be a read error. This chain joins TRBV14 and TRBJ1-1; unclear D gene. Germline V CDR1 and CDR2: SGHDN, FVKESK. The CDR3 is 13 amino acids. CDR3: CASNPGGNPEAFF. As DNA, the CDR3 is TGTGCCAGCAACCCTGGAGGGAACCCTGAAGCTTTCTTT.

A few counts support this clonotype. The rearrangement links TRBV5-1 to TRBJ2-2; 9 bases are shared with TRBD2. Germline CDR1 SGHRS, CDR2 YFSETQ. After removal of 4 bases from V and 4 bases from J, the junction contained 5 bases not matched to a gene. The CDR3 is made up of 15 amino acids. The DNA of the CDR3 is TGCGCCAGCAGCCTAGGACTAGCGTTCACCGGGGAGCTGTTTTTT. Translating it yields CASSLGLAFTGELFF.

This clonotype was observed many times. The J gene is TRBJ2-3, the V gene TRBV24-1; D is perhaps TRBD2 (5 bases). V was shortened by 3 bases and J by 4 bases, with 13 bases between the two germline ends. The germline CDR1 and CDR2 sequences are KGHDR and SFDVKD. The CDR3 contains 15 residues. The CDR3 region has the DNA TGTGCCACCAGTGATCCAGTACGAGGGTCAGATACGCAGTATTTT. It is translated as CATSDPVRGSDTQYF.

Ten or more counts support this clonotype. This chain connects TRBV5-1 to TRBJ2-1; D may be TRBD1 (6 bases). CDR3 length: 13 amino acids. Trimming cost V 9 bases and J 1 base, with 11 bases left between them. CDR1 is SGHRS, CDR2 YFSETQ, per germline. CDR3 sequence reads: CATRGYSYNEQFF. CDR3 sequence (DNA): TGCGCCACCAGGGGCTATTCCTACAATGAGCAGTTCTTC.

This clonotype was counted many times. The CDR3 region is CASSFSGANEQFF. CDR3 DNA: TGCGCCAGCAGCTTCAGCGGGGCCAACGAGCAGTTCTTC. The chain joins TRBV5-1 to TRBJ2-1; TRBD2 matches at 7 bases. J was trimmed by 10 bases and V by 2 bases; bases with no gene match: 6. Germline loops: CDR1 SGHRS, CDR2 YFSETQ. This CDR3 has 13 amino acids.

The J gene is TRBJ2-3, the V gene TRBV12-3 or TRBV12-4, with D perhaps given as TRBD1 or TRBD2 (5 bases each). Trimming stripped 8 bases from V and 4 bases from J, with 19 bases between. The CDR3 runs 15 residues. CDR3 sequence reads: CASGDGSVSADTQYF. The DNA for the CDR3 is TGTGCCAGCGGGGACGGGTCTGTTAGTGCAGATACGCAGTATTTT.

This clonotype was seen only a few times. The rearrangement links TRBV27 to TRBJ2-3, with 9 nucleotides matching TRBD1. The CDR3 spans 13 residues. Germline CDR1 is MNHEY and CDR2 is SMNVEV (reference sequence). Trimming removed 8 bases from V and 3 bases from J; junction bases left unmatched: 3. CDR3 sequence reads: CASEGQGTDTQYF. DNA of the CDR3: TGTGCCAGCGAAGGACAGGGGACAGATACGCAGTATTTT.

On this clonotype itself: A much larger clone is a single base away; this may be a read error. The chain uses TRBV4-3 and TRBJ2-7, with TRBD2 identical over 10 bases. There are 16 residues in the CDR3. The V gene's germline CDR1 is LGHNA and CDR2 YSLEER. The CDR3 spells CANSQTTSGIIYEQYF. CDR3 nucleotides: TGCGCCAACAGCCAGACTACTAGCGGGATTATTTACGAGCAGTACTTC.